This entry lists 27 T cell receptor beta chains sequenced from one sample in a study of T-cell reconstitution after alpha-beta-depleted transplantation in children. The TCRbeta library was prepared with unique molecular identifiers. TCRdb reprocessed the PCR reads via MiXCR and lists one record per CDR3 protein. The repertoire holds around 370,000 distinct CDR3 sequences, about 17% seen once, with around 41% in the top ten. This material consisted of PBMCs, mostly from graft donor cells, taken 360 days after TCRalphabeta/CD19-depleted stem cell transplant. Every receptor here comes from a male patient aged 2-10 years who had a stem cell transplant for acute lymphoblastic leukemia, so the T cells may come from the graft donor.

The CDR3 loop is CSVYGQGTHYEQYF. The CDR3 DNA reads as TGCAGCGTTTACGGACAGGGGACCCACTACGAGCAGTACTTC. The chain couples TRBV29-1 to TRBJ2-7, with 9 bases fitting TRBD1. CDR3 length: 14 residues. J lost 3 bases, V lost 5 bases, and 8 bases had no gene match. Per germline, CDR1 SQVTM and CDR2 ANQGSEA.

The CDR3 sequence is CATSRASGANVLTF. In nucleotides, the CDR3 is TGTGCCACCAGCAGAGCCTCTGGGGCCAACGTCCTGACTTTC. The V call is TRBV15, the J call TRBJ2-6; D is uncertain. This CDR3 has 14 amino acids. Germline CDR1 reads LNHNV; CDR2 reads YYDKDF (reference sequence). V was trimmed by 1 base and J by 0 bases, leaving 1 base between them.

There are a few counts of this clonotype. This chain links TRBV12-5 with TRBJ1-2, with D possibly matching TRBD1 (6 bases). This CDR3 is 15 amino acids long. Germline assignment: CDR1 LGHNT and CDR2 FRNRAP. Trimming took 4 bases from V and 8 from J, leaving 20 bases between them. CDR3 residues: CASGSRDIREEGYTF. The CDR3 nucleotides are TGTGCTAGTGGTTCCCGGGACATCCGCGAAGAGGGCTACACCTTC.

This clonotype was picked up one time. This chain links TRBV5-3 with TRBJ2-1, with D perhaps TRBD2 (6 bases). TRBV5-3 is given ORF status, its function remaining uncertain. The ends were cut back, 8 bases at V and 5 bases at J, with 26 bases in the middle. The CDR3 is 17 amino acids. The CDR3 here is CARGSGAHSWEDNEQFF. The DNA for the CDR3 is TGTGCCAGGGGCTCCGGGGCCCACAGCTGGGAGGACAATGAGCAGTTCTTC.

This clonotype was seen only a few times. V gene TRBV27 combines with J gene TRBJ2-7; TRBD2 aligns across 13 bases. V was pared by 2 bases and J by 9 bases, with 10 bases of the junction left unmatched. The CDR3 consists of 16 residues. Germline-derived CDR1 and CDR2 are MNHEY and SMNVEV (reference sequence). This chain's CDR3 is CASSLLLAGGPDVQYF. Here the CDR3 DNA reads TGTGCCAGCAGTTTACTACTAGCGGGAGGGCCGGATGTGCAGTACTTC.

This clonotype has a handful of counts. The CDR3 loop is CASSFGDAQGVGNQYF. CDR3 in DNA: TGTGCCAGCAGTTTTGGGGATGCACAGGGGGTGGGAAACCAGTACTTC. The chain carries TRBV28 and TRBJ2-7; 8 bases map to TRBD1. Per germline, CDR1 MDHEN and CDR2 SYDVKM. Trimming took 3 bases from V and 10 from J; bases not matched to a gene: 17. The CDR3 consists of 16 residues. The full variable domain, completed using reference TRBV28 and TRBJ2-7, is DVKVTQSSRYLVKRTGEKVFLECVQDMDHENMFWYRQDPGLGLRLIYFSYDVKMKEKGDIPEGYSVSREKKERFSLILESASTNQTSMYLCASSFGDAQGVGNQYFGPGTRLTVT.

This clonotype occurred a few times. The J gene is TRBJ2-1, the V gene TRBV12-3 or TRBV12-4, with D possibly matching TRBD1 (6 bases). The CDR3 consists of 15 residues. Deletions cut 4 bases from V and 1 base from J, with 11 bases between. The CDR3: CASSSPTGSYNEQFF. The CDR3 DNA follows: TGTGCCAGCAGTTCCCCGACAGGTTCCTACAATGAGCAGTTCTTC.

The rearrangement uses TRBV10-3 and TRBJ2-5; the match to TRBD2 covers 9 bases. J was trimmed by 14 bases and V by 3 bases; bases with no gene match: 10. Germline loops: CDR1 ENHRY, CDR2 SYGVKD. The CDR3 spans 13 residues. The CDR3 nucleotides read TGTGCCATCAGTGATGCCGGGCTAGCGGGACCCTACTTC. Its translation: CAISDAGLAGPYF.

This clonotype appeared a few times. The gene calls are TRBV28 and TRBJ2-7; tentative D call: TRBD2 (5 bases). Trimming removed 5 bases at V and 0 bases at J, with 14 bases between. CDR3 length equals 15 residues. CDR1 and CDR2 from the germline V gene are MDHEN and SYDVKM. The CDR3 nucleotides are TGTGCCAGCAGTCCCCAAGCGGTACTCTCCTACGAGCAGTACTTC. Its translation: CASSPQAVLSYEQYF.

V usage is TRBV20-1 and J usage is TRBJ2-2, with TRBD2 matching over 9 bases. This CDR3 region has 15 residues. Unmatched junction bases numbered 2, after V lost 3 bases and J lost 0 bases. Germline values: CDR1 DFQATT, CDR2 SNEGSKA (reference sequence). In nucleotides, the CDR3 is TGCAGTGCTAGTGAGCGGGAGGCGAACACCGGGGAGCTGTTTTTT. Its protein is CSASEREANTGELFF.

V is TRBV7-6 and J is TRBJ2-1; the match to TRBD1 covers 9 bases. CDR1 is SGHVS and CDR2 is FNYEAQ in the germline V gene. Losses at the gene ends were 4 bases for V and 9 bases for J; bases not matched to a gene: 10. This CDR3 has 15 residues. This chain's CDR3 is CASSSPGQGHREQFF. The CDR3 DNA reads TGTGCCAGCAGCTCCCCGGGACAGGGTCACCGTGAGCAGTTCTTC.

This chain links TRBV4-1 with TRBJ2-1; 7 nucleotides line up with TRBD2. CDR1 MGHRA and CDR2 YSYEKL come from the germline V gene. V dropped 1 base and J dropped 14; count of bases not matched to a gene: 11. There are 14 residues in the CDR3. The CDR3 nucleotides are TGCGCCAGCAGCCAAGCCTGGACTAGTTTCGCTAAGTTCTTC. The encoded protein is CASSQAWTSFAKFF.

This clonotype occurred many times. The V gene is TRBV5-1, the J gene TRBJ2-1; the D call may be TRBD1 or TRBD2 (6 bases each). Deletions cut 5 bases from V and 5 bases from J, with 20 bases between. Germline V gives CDR1 SGHRS, CDR2 YFSETQ. The CDR3 has 16 amino acids. The DNA of the CDR3 is TGCGCCAGCAGGCCCCAGGGGACTGAGATGGACAATGAGCAGTTCTTC. It yields the protein CASRPQGTEMDNEQFF.

The chain joins TRBV7-2 to TRBJ2-3, with D perhaps matching TRBD2 (7 bases). Germline CDR1 SGHTA, CDR2 FQGNSA. CDR3 length: 14 residues. V dropped 2 bases and J dropped 12 bases, with 18 bases sitting between them. The CDR3 nucleotides are TGTGCCAGCAGCTTATTAGGGGGGGCCGCCGAACAGTATTTT. Protein sequence: CASSLLGGAAEQYF.

The V gene is TRBV4-2, the J gene TRBJ2-1; D might be TRBD2 (5 bases). V lost 3 bases and J 0 bases, leaving 21 bases between the germline ends. CDR3 size: 19 residues. CDR1 is LGHNA, CDR2 YNFKEQ, per germline. The CDR3 here is CASSHNIWAGPRSYNEQFF. In nucleotides, the CDR3 is TGTGCCAGCAGCCATAACATCTGGGCGGGCCCCCGCTCCTACAATGAGCAGTTCTTC.

This clonotype was observed a handful of times. The chain combines TRBV9 with TRBJ2-5; the D gene could be TRBD1 or TRBD2 (6 bases each). Trimming stripped 1 base from V and 2 bases from J, with 15 bases between. The CDR3 is 16 amino acids. CDR1 is SGDLS, CDR2 YYNGEE, per germline. The CDR3 spells CASSVRGRGPQETQYF. CDR3 coding DNA: TGTGCCAGCAGCGTAAGGGGTCGGGGGCCGCAAGAGACCCAGTACTTC.

This clonotype was seen more than once but under ten times. The chain joins TRBV19 to TRBJ2-3; possibly TRBD1 or TRBD2 for D (5 bases each). Germline-derived CDR1 and CDR2 are LNHDA and SQIVND (reference sequence). Trimming pared 3 bases from V and 4 bases from J, leaving 14 bases between. The length of the CDR3 is 15 residues. The DNA for the CDR3 is TGTGCCAGTAGTATGGGGCCGGGACGCTCAGATACGCAGTATTTT. Translated: CASSMGPGRSDTQYF.

A few counts support this clonotype. This rearrangement joins TRBV28 to TRBJ1-5; D gene uncertain. Trimming removed 5 bases at V and 6 bases at J, with 23 bases between. This CDR3 is built from 17 residues. Germline lookup yields CDR1 MDHEN and CDR2 SYDVKM. This CDR3 reads CASSTLRQRFSGQPQHF. The CDR3 DNA reads as TGTGCCAGCAGTACCCTGAGGCAGCGATTTTCCGGTCAGCCCCAGCATTTT. Complete variable domain (other parts from reference TRBV28 and TRBJ1-5): DVKVTQSSRYLVKRTGEKVFLECVQDMDHENMFWYRQDPGLGLRLIYFSYDVKMKEKGDIPEGYSVSREKKERFSLILESASTNQTSMYLCASSTLRQRFSGQPQHFGDGTRLSIL.

V usage is TRBV5-1 and J usage is TRBJ2-2; 8 bases are shared with TRBD1. The CDR3 covers 14 residues. The germline V gene has CDR1 SGHRS and CDR2 YFSETQ. Trimming cost V 6 bases and J 1 base; bases outside gene matches: 2. CDR3 DNA: TGCGCCAGCACCGGACAGGGGAACACCGGGGAGCTGTTTTTT. Its protein is CASTGQGNTGELFF.

This clonotype was recorded a few times. The chain employs TRBV28 and TRBJ2-1; tentatively, D is TRBD2 (6 bases). The CDR3 loop spans 14 amino acids. Trimming cost V 2 bases and J 6 bases, with 11 bases left between them. The V gene's germline CDR1 is MDHEN and CDR2 SYDVKM. This CDR3 is CASSLLAWVNEQFF. The CDR3 DNA reads TGTGCCAGCAGTTTACTAGCGTGGGTCAATGAGCAGTTCTTC.

A few counts support this clonotype. The V call is TRBV4-3, the J call TRBJ2-7; TRBD1 aligns across 7 bases. The length of the CDR3 is 14 residues. Germline CDR1 is LGHNA and CDR2 is YSLEER. J gave up 4 bases and V 3 bases, and 6 bases lay outside the gene matches. CDR3 coding DNA: TGCGCCAGCAGCCAGCGCAGGGGGTGGTACGAGCAGTACTTC. It translates to CASSQRRGWYEQYF.

This clonotype was seen a few times. The chain couples TRBV29-1 to TRBJ2-1; D call uncertain. This CDR3 has 10 amino acids. The V end lost 4 bases, the J end lost 9 bases, and 7 bases lay between the germline ends. Germline CDR1 SQVTM, CDR2 ANQGSEA. The CDR3 loop reads CSVGNGEQFF. For the CDR3, the DNA is TGCAGCGTTGGAAATGGTGAGCAGTTCTTC.

This clonotype appeared a few times. The chain carries TRBV4-2 and TRBJ2-7, with D tentatively TRBD1 (6 bases). V lost 5 bases to trimming and J lost 2 bases, with 13 bases between them. Germline V gene data show CDR1 as LGHNA and CDR2 as YNFKEQ. This CDR3 comprises 14 residues. In DNA form, the CDR3 reads TGTGCCAGCAGCTCGCAGGGGATTCCCTACGAGCAGTACTTC. Protein: CASSSQGIPYEQYF.

Comment on this clonotype: This may be a read error, as it is one base from a much larger clone. Because it lacks the conserved phenylalanine or tryptophan at the end, this CDR3 is likely a read error. The chain has TRBV27 and TRBJ1-6, with a weak D call TRBD1 (5 bases). Trimming left V 3 bases short and J 9 bases short, with 12 bases between. Germline CDR1 and CDR2: MNHEY and SMNVEV (reference sequence). This CDR3 is 14 amino acids long. The CDR3 region is CASSLEGLGSPLHY. The CDR3 DNA reads TGTGCCAGCAGTTTGGAGGGGCTTGGTTCACCCCTCCACTAT.

This clonotype was observed a few times. The rearrangement uses TRBV12-3 or TRBV12-4 and TRBJ2-5; 8 bases agree with TRBD2. The CDR3 is 14 amino acids. The V segment lost 3 bases and the J segment 5 bases; nucleotides outside the gene matches: 5. The CDR3 loop reads CASSFGGGRETQYF. Written as DNA, the CDR3 is TGTGCCAGCAGTTTTGGCGGGGGGCGTGAGACCCAGTACTTC.

J is TRBJ1-5 and V is TRBV30; no reliable D call. The CDR3 runs to 13 residues. Trimming stripped 3 bases from V and 2 bases from J, with 8 bases between. Per germline, CDR1 GTSNPN and CDR2 SVGIG (reference sequence). This CDR3 reads CAWSRIGNQPQHF. Here the CDR3 DNA reads TGTGCCTGGAGCCGGATAGGCAATCAGCCCCAGCATTTT.

This chain links TRBV20-1 with TRBJ2-1, with TRBD2 matching 7 bases. Trimming cost V 5 bases and J 6 bases; bases outside gene matches: 7. The CDR3 contains 13 residues. Germline CDR1 reads DFQATT; CDR2 reads SNEGSKA (reference sequence). CDR3 protein: CSAPGTIGNEQFF. The CDR3 bases are TGCAGTGCTCCCGGGACTATCGGCAATGAGCAGTTCTTC.